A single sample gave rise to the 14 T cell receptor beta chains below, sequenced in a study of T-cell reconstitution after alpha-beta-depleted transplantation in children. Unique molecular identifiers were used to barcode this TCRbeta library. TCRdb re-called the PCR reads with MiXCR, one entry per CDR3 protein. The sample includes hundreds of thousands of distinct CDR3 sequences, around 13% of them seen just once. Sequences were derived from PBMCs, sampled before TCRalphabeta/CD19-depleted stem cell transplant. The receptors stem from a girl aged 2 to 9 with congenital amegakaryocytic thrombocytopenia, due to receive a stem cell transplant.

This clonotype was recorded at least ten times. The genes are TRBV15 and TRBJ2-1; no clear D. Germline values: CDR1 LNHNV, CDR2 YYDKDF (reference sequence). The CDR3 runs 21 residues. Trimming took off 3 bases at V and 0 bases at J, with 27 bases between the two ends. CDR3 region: CATSSGSFLKLWINSYNEQFF. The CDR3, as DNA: TGTGCCACCAGCAGTGGAAGTTTCTTAAAGTTGTGGATAAACTCCTACAATGAGCAGTTCTTC.

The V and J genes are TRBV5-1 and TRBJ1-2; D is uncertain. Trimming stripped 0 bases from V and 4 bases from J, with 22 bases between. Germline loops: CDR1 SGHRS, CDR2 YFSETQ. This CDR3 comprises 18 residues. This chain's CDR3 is CASSLVGGGQAGIYGYTF. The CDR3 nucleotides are TGCGCCAGCAGCTTGGTAGGCGGCGGCCAAGCAGGAATCTATGGCTACACCTTC. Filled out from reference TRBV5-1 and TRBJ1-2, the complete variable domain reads KAGVTQTPRYLIKTRGQQVTLSCSPISGHRSVSWYQQTPGQGLQFLFEYFSETQRNKGNFPGRFSGRQFSNSRSEMNVSTLELGDSALYLCASSLVGGGQAGIYGYTFGSGTRLTVV.

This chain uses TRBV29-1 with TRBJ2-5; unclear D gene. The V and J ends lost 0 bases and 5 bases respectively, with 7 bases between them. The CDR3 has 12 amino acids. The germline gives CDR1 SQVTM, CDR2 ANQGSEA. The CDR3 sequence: CSVEEVRETQYF. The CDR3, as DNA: TGCAGCGTTGAAGAAGTTCGGGAGACCCAGTACTTC.

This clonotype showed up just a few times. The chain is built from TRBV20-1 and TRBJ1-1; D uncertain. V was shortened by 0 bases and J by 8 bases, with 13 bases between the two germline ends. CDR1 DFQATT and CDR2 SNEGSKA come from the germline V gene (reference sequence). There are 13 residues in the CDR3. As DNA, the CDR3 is TGCAGTGCTAGAGAGGACCTGGCCCGGGAAGCTTTCTTT. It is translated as CSAREDLAREAFF.

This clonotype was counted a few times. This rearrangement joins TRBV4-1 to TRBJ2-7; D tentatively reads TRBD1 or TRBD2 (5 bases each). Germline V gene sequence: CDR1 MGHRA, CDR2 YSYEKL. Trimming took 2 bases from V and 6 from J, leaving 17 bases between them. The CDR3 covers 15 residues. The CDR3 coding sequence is TGCGCCAGCAGCCAACTAATGGGACGGGGCGCCGAGCAGTACTTC. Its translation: CASSQLMGRGAEQYF.

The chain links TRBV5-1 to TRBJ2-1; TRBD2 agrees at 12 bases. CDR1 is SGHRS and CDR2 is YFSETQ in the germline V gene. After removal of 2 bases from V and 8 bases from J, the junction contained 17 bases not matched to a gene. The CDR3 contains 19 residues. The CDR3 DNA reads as TGCGCCAGCAGCTTCACCCGGACCTCCGGACTAGCGGGAAACGATGAGCAGTTCTTC. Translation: CASSFTRTSGLAGNDEQFF.

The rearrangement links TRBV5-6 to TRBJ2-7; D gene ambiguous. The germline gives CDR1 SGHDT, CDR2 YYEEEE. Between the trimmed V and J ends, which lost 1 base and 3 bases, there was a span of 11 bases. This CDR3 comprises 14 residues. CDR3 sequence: CASSLYGSLYEQYF. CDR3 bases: TGTGCCAGCAGCTTGTACGGCAGCCTCTACGAGCAGTACTTC.

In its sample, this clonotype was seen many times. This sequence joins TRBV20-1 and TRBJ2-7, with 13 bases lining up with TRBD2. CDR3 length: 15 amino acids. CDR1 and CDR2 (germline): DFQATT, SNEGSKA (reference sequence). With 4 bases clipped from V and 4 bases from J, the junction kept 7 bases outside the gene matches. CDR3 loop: CSAKGLAGIQYEQYF. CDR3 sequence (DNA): TGCAGTGCTAAGGGACTAGCGGGAATCCAATACGAGCAGTACTTC.

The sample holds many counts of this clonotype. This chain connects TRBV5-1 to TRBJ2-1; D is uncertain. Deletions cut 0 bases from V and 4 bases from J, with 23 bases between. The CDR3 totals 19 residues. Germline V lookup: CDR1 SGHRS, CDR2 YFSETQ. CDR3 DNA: TGCGCCAGCAGCTTGGTGCCTAGTCGAAGTCCTCCGCTTTACAATGAGCAGTTCTTC. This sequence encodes CASSLVPSRSPPLYNEQFF.

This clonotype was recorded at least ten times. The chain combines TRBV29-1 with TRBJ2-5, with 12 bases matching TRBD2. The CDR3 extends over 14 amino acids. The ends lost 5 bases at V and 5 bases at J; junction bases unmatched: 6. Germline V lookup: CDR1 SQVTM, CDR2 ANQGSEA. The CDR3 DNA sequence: TGCAGCGTTCGCCGGACTAGCGGGATGGAGACCCAGTACTTC. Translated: CSVRRTSGMETQYF.

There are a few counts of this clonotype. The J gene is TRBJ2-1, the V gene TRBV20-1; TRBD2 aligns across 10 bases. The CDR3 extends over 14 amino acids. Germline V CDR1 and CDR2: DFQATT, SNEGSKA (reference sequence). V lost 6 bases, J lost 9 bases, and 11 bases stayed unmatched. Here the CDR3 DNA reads TGCAGTGCAACCCCTAGCGGGAGTTATGCTGAGCAGTTCTTC. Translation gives CSATPSGSYAEQFF.

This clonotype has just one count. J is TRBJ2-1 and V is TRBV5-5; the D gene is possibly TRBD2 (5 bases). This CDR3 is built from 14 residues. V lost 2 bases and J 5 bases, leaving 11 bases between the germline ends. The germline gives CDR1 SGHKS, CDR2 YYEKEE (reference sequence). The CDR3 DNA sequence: TGTGCCAGCAGCTTATGGCGGGTGGACAATGAGCAGTTCTTC. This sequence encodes CASSLWRVDNEQFF.

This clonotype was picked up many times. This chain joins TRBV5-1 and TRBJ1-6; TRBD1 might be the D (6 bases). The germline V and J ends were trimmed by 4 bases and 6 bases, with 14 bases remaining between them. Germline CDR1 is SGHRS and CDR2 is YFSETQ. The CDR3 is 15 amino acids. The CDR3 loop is CASSPRGGGNSPLHF. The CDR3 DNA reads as TGCGCCAGCAGCCCCAGGGGAGGAGGTAATTCACCCCTCCACTTT.

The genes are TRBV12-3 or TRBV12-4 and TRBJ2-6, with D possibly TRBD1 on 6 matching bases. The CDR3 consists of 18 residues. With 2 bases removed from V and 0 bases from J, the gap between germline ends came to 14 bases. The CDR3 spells CASSLIQGSLSGANVLTF. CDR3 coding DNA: TGTGCCAGCAGTTTAATACAGGGTAGTCTCTCTGGGGCCAACGTCCTGACTTTC.